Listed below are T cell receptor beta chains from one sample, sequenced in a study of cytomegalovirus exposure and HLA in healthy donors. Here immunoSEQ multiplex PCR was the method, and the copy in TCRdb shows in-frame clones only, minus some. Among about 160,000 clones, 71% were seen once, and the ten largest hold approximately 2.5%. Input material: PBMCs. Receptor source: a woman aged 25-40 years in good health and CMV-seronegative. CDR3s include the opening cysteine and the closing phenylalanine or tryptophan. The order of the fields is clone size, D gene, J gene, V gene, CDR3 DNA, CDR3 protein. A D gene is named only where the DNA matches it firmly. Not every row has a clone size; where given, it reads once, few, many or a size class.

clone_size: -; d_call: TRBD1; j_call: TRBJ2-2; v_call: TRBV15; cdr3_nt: TGTGCCACCAGCAACGACAGGGACCTCACCGGGGAGCTGTTTTTT; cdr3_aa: CATSNDRDLTGELFF
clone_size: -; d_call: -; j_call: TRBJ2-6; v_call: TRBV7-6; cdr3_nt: TGTGCCAGCAGCTTAAAGGACTCCACCTCTGGGGCCAACGTCCTGACTTTC; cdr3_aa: CASSLKDSTSGANVLTF
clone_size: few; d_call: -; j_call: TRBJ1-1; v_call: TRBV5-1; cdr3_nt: TGCGCCAGCAGCTTGGCAGGAACCACTGAAGCTTTCTTT; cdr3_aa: CASSLAGTTEAFF
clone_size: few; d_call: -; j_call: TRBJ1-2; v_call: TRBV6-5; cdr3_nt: TGTGCCAGCAGTTTTTGGGGACTAAATGGCTACACCTTC; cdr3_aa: CASSFWGLNGYTF
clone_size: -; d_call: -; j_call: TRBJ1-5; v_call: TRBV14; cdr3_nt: TGTGCCAGCTGCAAGACTCACAGGCAGCCCCAGCATTTT; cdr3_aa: CASCKTHRQPQHF
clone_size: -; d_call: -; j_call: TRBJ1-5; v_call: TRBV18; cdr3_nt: TGTGCCAGCTCACCCTCCGCCGGACAGTTTGGCAATCAGCCCCAGCATTTT; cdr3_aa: CASSPSAGQFGNQPQHF
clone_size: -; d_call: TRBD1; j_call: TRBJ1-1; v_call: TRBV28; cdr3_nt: TGTGCCAGCAGTTTGCCCCCAGGGGGCAGGAGTGAAGCTTTCTTT; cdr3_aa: CASSLPPGGRSEAFF
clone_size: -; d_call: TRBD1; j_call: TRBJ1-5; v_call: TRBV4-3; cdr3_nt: TGCGCCAGCAGCCATCTTCCGATCGGGACAGGAAATCAGCCCCAGCATTTT; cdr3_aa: CASSHLPIGTGNQPQHF
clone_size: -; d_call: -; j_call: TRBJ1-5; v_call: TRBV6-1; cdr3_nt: TGTGCCAGCAGGACTTTTTTAGGGGGCAATCAGCCCCAGCATTTT; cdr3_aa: CASRTFLGGNQPQHF
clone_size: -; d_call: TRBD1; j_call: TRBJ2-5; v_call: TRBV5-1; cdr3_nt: TGCGCCAGCAGCACTTGGACAGGGGGGAATTTAGAGACCCAGTACTTC; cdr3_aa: CASSTWTGGNLETQYF
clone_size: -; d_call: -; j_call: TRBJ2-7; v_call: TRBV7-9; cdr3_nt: TGTGCCAGCAGCTCCAGACAGGAGGATTACGAGCAGTACTTC; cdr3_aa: CASSSRQEDYEQYF
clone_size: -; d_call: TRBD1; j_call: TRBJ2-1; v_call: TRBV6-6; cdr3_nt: TGTGCCAGCAGTTCGGACAGGGCCCGCCAGAATGAGCAGTTCTTC; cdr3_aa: CASSSDRARQNEQFF
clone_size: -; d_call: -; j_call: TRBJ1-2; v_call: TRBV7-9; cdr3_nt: TGTGCCAGCAGCTCCTCGGGAGCTAACTATGGCTACACCTTC; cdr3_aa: CASSSSGANYGYTF
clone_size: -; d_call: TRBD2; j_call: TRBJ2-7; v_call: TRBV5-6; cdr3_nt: TGTGCCAGCAGCACGAGCGGGGGGGCCGGCGAGCAGTACTTC; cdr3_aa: CASSTSGGAGEQYF
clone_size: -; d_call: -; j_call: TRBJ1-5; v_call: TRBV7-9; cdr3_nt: TGTGCCAGCAGCTTAGCGCCTGGGGCCGGGGGAAGCAATCAGCCCCAGCATTTT; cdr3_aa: CASSLAPGAGGSNQPQHF
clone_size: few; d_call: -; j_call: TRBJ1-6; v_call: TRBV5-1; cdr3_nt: TGCGCCAGCAGCTTGAGTTTGGACACCCAGAATTCACCCCTCCACTTT; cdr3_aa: CASSLSLDTQNSPLHF
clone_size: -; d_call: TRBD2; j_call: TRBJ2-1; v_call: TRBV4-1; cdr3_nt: TGCGCCAGCAGCCAAGTATTGGCTAGCGGGGGTCAGAGCTCCTACAATGAGCAGTTCTTC; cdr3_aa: CASSQVLASGGQSSYNEQFF
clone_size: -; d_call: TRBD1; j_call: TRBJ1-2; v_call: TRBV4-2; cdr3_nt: TGTGCCAGCAGAGCCTGGGACAGTTCTAACTATGGCTACACCTTC; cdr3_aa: CASRAWDSSNYGYTF
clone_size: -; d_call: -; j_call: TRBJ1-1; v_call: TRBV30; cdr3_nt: TGTGCCTGGAGGCCTTACGGAGGCCCTGAAGCTTTCTTT; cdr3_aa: CAWRPYGGPEAFF
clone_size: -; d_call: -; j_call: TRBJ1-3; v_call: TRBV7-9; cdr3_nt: TGTGCCAGCAGCTCCCCGGTTGGAAACACCATATATTTT; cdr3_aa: CASSSPVGNTIYF
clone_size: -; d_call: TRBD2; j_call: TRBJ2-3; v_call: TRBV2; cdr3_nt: TGTGCCAGCGCGCTAGCGGGAGTCACAGATACGCAGTATTTT; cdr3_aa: CASALAGVTDTQYF
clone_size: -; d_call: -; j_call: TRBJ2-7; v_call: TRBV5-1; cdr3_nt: TGCGCCAGCAGCTTGGCCGGACTCTATTCGAAGCAGTACTTC; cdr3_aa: CASSLAGLYSKQYF
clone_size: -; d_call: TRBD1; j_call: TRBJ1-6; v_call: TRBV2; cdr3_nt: TGTGCCAGCAGTGAAGCGGGACAGGGGAATTCACCCCTCCACTTT; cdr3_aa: CASSEAGQGNSPLHF
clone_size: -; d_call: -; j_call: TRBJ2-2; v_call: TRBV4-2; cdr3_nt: TGTGCCAGCAGCCAAGAGTCAGGGGCCTCTAACACCGGGGAGCTGTTTTTT; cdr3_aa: CASSQESGASNTGELFF
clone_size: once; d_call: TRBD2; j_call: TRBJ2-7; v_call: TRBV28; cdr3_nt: TGTGCCAGCAGGACTCCGGGACTAAGCTACGAGCAGTACTTC; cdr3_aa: CASRTPGLSYEQYF
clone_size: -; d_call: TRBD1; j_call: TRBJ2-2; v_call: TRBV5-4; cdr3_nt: TGTGCCAGCAGATCGAGGGGGCGCGGGACCGGGGAGCTGTTTTTT; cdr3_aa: CASRSRGRGTGELFF
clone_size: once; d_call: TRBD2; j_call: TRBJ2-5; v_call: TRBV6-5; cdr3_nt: TGTGCCAGCAGTTACTCCCGCGGGAGGCCAGAGACCCAGTACTTC; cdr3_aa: CASSYSRGRPETQYF
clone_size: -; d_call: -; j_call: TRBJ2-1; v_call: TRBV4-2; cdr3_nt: TGTGCCAGCAGCCAAGCCGAGACTCCTTTTGGTGAGCAGTTCTTC; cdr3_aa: CASSQAETPFGEQFF
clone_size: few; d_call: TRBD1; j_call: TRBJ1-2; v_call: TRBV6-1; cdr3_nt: TGTGCCAGCAGTCCCGAGGGGACAGTCCGGGACGGCTACACCTTC; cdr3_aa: CASSPEGTVRDGYTF
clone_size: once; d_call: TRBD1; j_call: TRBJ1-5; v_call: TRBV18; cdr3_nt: TGTGCCAGCTCACTCCAGACAGGGTCAAAGCCCCAGCATTTT; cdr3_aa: CASSLQTGSKPQHF
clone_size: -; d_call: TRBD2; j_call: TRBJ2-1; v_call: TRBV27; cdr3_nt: TGTGCCAGCAGTTTTAGCGGGAGTTACAATGAGCAGTTCTTC; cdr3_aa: CASSFSGSYNEQFF
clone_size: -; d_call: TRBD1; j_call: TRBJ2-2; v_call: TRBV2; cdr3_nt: TGTGCCAGCAGTGTGGGACAGGGTTACACCGGGGAGCTGTTTTTT; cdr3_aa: CASSVGQGYTGELFF
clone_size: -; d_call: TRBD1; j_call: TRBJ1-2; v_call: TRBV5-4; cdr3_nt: TGTGCCAGCAGCTTGGAGACAGGGGATGGCTACACCTTC; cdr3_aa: CASSLETGDGYTF
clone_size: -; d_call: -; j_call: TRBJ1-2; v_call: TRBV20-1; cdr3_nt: TGCAGTGCTAGAAGTTCGGATGGCTACACCTTC; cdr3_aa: CSARSSDGYTF
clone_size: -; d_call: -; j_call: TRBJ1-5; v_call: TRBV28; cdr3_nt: TGTGCCAGCAGTTTACTCCATCTTAGGACACCATTGAGCAATCAGCCCCAGCATTTT; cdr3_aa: CASSLLHLRTPLSNQPQHF
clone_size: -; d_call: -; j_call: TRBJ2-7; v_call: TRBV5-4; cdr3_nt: TGTGCCAGCAGCTTGGGACAGGATACCTACGAGCAGTACTTC; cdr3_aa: CASSLGQDTYEQYF
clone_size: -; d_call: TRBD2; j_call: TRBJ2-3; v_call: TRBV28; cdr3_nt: TGTGCCAGCAGTTTACGACGGTTTGTAGCGGGAAGCACAGATACGCAGTATTTT; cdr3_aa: CASSLRRFVAGSTDTQYF
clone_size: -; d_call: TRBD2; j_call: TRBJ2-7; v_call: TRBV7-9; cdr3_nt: TGTGCCAGCAGCTTATTCCCTCGGGACTACAACTACGAGCAGTACTTC; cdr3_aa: CASSLFPRDYNYEQYF
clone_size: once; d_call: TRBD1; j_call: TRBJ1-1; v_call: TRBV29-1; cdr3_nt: TGCGGCTCCCGGACAGGGAACACTGAAGCTTTCTTT; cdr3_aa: CGSRTGNTEAFF
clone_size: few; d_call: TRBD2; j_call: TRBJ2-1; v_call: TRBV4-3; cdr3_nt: TGCGCCAGCAGCCAAGGCTTCAGGCTAGCGGGAGGGATTGAGCAGTTCTTC; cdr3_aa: CASSQGFRLAGGIEQFF
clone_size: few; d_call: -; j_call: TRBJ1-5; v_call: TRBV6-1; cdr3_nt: TGTGCCAGCAGTGGAGGGTATAGCAATCAGCCCCAGCATTTT; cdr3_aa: CASSGGYSNQPQHF
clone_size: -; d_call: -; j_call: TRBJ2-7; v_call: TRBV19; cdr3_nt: TGTGCCAGTAGTTCCGAAGGACTCTCCCCCTACGAGCAGTACTTC; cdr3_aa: CASSSEGLSPYEQYF
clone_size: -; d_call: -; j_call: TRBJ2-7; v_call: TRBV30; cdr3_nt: TGTGCCTGGAATCTGGGGCCAGGGTCATACGAGCAGTACTTC; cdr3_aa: CAWNLGPGSYEQYF
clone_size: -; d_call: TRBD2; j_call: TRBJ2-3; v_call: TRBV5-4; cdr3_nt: TGTGCCAGCAGCAAGGGACTAGCGGGGGGTGCAGATACGCAGTATTTT; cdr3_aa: CASSKGLAGGADTQYF
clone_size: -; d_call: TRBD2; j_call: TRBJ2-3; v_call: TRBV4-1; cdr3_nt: TGCGCCAGCAGCGCGACTAGCGGGTTTTTAGATACGCAGTATTTT; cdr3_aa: CASSATSGFLDTQYF
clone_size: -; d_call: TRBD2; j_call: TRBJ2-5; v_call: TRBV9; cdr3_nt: TGTGCCAGCAGCGTAGCTCCCGGGACTAGCGGGACACAAGAGACCCAGTACTTC; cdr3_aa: CASSVAPGTSGTQETQYF
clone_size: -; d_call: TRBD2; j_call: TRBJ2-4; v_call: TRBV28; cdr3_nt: TGTGCCAGCAGTTTATTCACGGCCAGCGGGGGTTGGAACATTCAGTACTTC; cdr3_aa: CASSLFTASGGWNIQYF
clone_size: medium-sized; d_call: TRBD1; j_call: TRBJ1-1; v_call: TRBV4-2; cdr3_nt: TGTGCCAGCAGCCAAGATAGGTCGGGACAGGGACAAGCTTTCTTT; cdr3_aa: CASSQDRSGQGQAFF
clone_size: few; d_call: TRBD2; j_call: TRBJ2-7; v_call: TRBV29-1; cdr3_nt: TGCAGCGTTGAGGGGGAGGGCCCCGAGCAGTACTTC; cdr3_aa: CSVEGEGPEQYF
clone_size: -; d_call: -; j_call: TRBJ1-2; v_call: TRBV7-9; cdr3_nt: TGTGCCAGCAGCTTAGTTTCGGTGAACTATGGCTACACCTTC; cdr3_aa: CASSLVSVNYGYTF
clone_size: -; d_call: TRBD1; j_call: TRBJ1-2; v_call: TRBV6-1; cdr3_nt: TGTGCCAGCAGTGAGACAGGGGGCTTCTATGGCTACACCTTC; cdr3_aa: CASSETGGFYGYTF
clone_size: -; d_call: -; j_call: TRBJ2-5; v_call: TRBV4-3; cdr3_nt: TGCGCCAGCAGCCAGGAATACCGGGACAACCAAGAGACCCAGTACTTC; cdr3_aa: CASSQEYRDNQETQYF
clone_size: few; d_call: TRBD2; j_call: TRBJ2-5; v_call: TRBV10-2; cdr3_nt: TGCGCCAGCAGTCGCGTAGCGGGGGCTCAAGAGACCCAGTACTTC; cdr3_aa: CASSRVAGAQETQYF
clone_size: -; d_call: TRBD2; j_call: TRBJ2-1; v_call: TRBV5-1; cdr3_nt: TGCGCCAGCAGCACTCTAGCGGGAGTCAATAATGAGCAGTTCTTC; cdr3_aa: CASSTLAGVNNEQFF
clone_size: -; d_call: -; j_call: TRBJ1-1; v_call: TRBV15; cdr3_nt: TGTGCCACCAGCAAAGGGGCCCAAGCCACTGAAGCTTTCTTT; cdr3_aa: CATSKGAQATEAFF